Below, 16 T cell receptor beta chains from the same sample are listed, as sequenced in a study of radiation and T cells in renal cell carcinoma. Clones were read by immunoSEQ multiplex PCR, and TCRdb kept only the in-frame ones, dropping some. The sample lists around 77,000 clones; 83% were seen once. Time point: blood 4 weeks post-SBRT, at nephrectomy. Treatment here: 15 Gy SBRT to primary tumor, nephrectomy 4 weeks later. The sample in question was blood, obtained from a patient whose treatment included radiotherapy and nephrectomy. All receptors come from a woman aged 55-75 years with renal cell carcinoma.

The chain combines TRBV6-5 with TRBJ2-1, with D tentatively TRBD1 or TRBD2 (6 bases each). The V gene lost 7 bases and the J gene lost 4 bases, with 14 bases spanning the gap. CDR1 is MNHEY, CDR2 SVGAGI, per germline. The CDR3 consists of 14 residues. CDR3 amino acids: CASNLRGTYNEQFF. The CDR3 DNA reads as TGTGCCAGCAATCTCCGGGGGACATACAATGAGCAGTTCTTC.

In DNA, the CDR3 is TGTGCCAGCAGCGTAGGAGACAGGCCCGGAAACACCATATATTTT. This sequence encodes CASSVGDRPGNTIYF. The chain is built from TRBV9 and TRBJ1-3; D is perhaps TRBD1 (6 bases). The germline V gene encodes CDR1 SGDLS and CDR2 YYNGEE. The CDR3 totals 15 residues. The ends were cut back, 0 bases at V and 4 bases at J, with 11 bases in the middle.

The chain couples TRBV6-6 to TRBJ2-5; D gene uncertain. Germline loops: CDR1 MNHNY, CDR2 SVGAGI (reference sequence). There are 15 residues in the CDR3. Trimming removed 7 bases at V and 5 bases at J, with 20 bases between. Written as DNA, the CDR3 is TGTGCCAGCACCCCCGTGAGAGGCCCCGGGGAGACCCAGTACTTC. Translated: CASTPVRGPGETQYF.

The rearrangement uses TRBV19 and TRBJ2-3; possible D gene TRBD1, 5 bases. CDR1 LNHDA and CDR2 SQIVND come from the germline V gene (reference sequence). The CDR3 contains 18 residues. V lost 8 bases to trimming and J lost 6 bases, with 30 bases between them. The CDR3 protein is CASRVEVGPRGRADTQYF. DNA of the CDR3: TGTGCCAGTCGTGTCGAAGTGGGGCCTAGGGGTCGTGCGGATACGCAGTATTTT.

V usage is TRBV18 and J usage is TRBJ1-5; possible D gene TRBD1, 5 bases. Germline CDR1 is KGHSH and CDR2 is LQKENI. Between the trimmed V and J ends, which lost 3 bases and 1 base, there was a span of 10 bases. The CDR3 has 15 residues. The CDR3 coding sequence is TGTGCCAGCTCACCGGGGGGGTTGAGCAATCAGCCCCAGCATTTT. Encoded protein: CASSPGGLSNQPQHF.

The CDR3 spells CASSRQEDYEQYF. The CDR3 nucleotides read TGTGCCAGCAGTAGACAGGAAGATTACGAGCAGTACTTC. The chain links TRBV2 to TRBJ2-7; possibly TRBD1 for D (6 bases). V was shortened by 5 bases and J by 4 bases, with 12 bases between the two germline ends. Germline assignment: CDR1 SNHLY and CDR2 FYNNEI. The CDR3 is made up of 13 amino acids.

The DNA for the CDR3 is TGTGCCATCAGGAACGACAAGACTAATGAAAAACTGTTTTTT. Amino acid sequence: CAIRNDKTNEKLFF. The chain joins TRBV10-3 to TRBJ1-4; D not resolved. Trimming removed 6 bases at V and 2 bases at J, with 10 bases between. This CDR3 region has 14 residues. Germline assignment: CDR1 ENHRY and CDR2 SYGVKD.

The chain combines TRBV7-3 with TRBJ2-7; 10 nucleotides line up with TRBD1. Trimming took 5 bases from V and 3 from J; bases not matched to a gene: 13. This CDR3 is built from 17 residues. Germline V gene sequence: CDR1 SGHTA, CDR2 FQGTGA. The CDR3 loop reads CASSKGPGQGTLYEQYF. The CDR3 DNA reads TGTGCCAGCAGCAAGGGTCCGGGACAGGGGACACTCTACGAGCAGTACTTC.

The CDR3 is CASRPGTSVSGELFF. The DNA of the CDR3 is TGCGCCAGCAGACCCGGGACTAGCGTATCCGGGGAGCTGTTTTTT. The rearrangement links TRBV5-1 to TRBJ2-2, with TRBD2 identical over 10 bases. Germline values: CDR1 SGHRS, CDR2 YFSETQ. Germline trimming cut 5 bases from V and 6 bases from J; bases unmatched to any gene: 7. This CDR3 spans 15 amino acids.

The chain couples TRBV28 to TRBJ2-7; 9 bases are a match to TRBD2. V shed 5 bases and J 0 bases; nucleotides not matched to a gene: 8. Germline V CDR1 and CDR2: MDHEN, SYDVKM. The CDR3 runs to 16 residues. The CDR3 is CASSTYRSGSSYEQYF. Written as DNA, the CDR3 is TGTGCCAGCAGTACGTATCGTAGCGGGAGCTCCTACGAGCAGTACTTC.

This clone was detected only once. CDR3 nucleotide sequence: TGCGCCAGCAGCTTGAGGAGACAGGGGGCCAAAAACATTCAGTACTTC. It translates to CASSLRRQGAKNIQYF. The chain couples TRBV5-1 to TRBJ2-4; 8 bases are a match to TRBD1. This CDR3 has 16 amino acids. CDR1 SGHRS and CDR2 YFSETQ come from the germline V gene. The ends lost 1 base at V and 1 base at J; junction bases unmatched: 4. Full variable domain (outside the CDR3, taken from reference TRBV5-1 and TRBJ2-4): KAGVTQTPRYLIKTRGQQVTLSCSPISGHRSVSWYQQTPGQGLQFLFEYFSETQRNKGNFPGRFSGRQFSNSRSEMNVSTLELGDSALYLCASSLRRQGAKNIQYFGAGTRLSVL.

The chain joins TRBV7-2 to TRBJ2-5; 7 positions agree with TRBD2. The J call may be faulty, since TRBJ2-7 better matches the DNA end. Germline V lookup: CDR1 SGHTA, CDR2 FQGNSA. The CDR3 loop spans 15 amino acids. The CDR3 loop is CASSLWEGPSYEQYF. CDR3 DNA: TGTGCCAGCAGCTTATGGGAGGGCCCCTCCTACGAGCAGTACTTC.

The CDR3 loop reads CASSPPTGGWTGELFF. CDR3 DNA: TGTGCCAGCTCTCCACCAACAGGGGGCTGGACCGGGGAGCTGTTTTTT. The rearrangement links TRBV25-1 to TRBJ2-2; 9 bases agree with TRBD1. The V gene end was trimmed by 8 bases and the J gene end by 5 bases; junction bases not matched to a gene: 12. The CDR3 is 16 residues long. Germline CDR1 MGHDK, CDR2 SYGVNS. The whole variable domain, filled in from reference TRBV25-1 and TRBJ2-2, reads EADIYQTPRYLVIGTGKKITLECSQTMGHDKMYWYQQDPGMELHLIHYSYGVNSTEKGDLSSESTVSRIRTEHFPLTLESARPSHTSQYLCASSPPTGGWTGELFFGEGSRLTVL.

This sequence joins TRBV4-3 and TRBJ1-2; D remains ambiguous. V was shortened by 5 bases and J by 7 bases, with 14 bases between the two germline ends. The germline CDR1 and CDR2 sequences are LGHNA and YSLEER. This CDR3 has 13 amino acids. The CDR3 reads CASSSQTTTGYTF. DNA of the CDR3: TGCGCCAGCAGCTCCCAGACTACAACTGGCTACACCTTC.

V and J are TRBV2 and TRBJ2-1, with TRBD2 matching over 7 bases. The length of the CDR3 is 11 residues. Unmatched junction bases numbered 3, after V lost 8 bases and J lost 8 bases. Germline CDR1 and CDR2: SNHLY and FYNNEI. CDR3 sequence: CASGGEYEQFF. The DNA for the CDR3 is TGTGCCAGCGGGGGGGAGTATGAGCAGTTCTTC.

The CDR3 spells CASSLTGTRDQPQHF. CDR3 bases: TGCGCCAGCAGCTTGACGGGGACGAGAGATCAGCCCCAGCATTTT. This chain connects TRBV5-1 to TRBJ1-5; D is perhaps TRBD1 (5 bases). CDR1 is SGHRS and CDR2 is YFSETQ in the germline V gene. The CDR3 runs to 15 residues. Trimming stripped 1 base from V and 5 bases from J, with 13 bases between. Using reference TRBV5-1 and TRBJ1-5 for the parts outside the CDR3, the full variable domain is KAGVTQTPRYLIKTRGQQVTLSCSPISGHRSVSWYQQTPGQGLQFLFEYFSETQRNKGNFPGRFSGRQFSNSRSEMNVSTLELGDSALYLCASSLTGTRDQPQHFGDGTRLSIL.